The clone carrying this TCR beta chain came up many times. V was clipped by 9 bases and J by 7 bases; unmatched bases: 7. This CDR3 has 14 amino acids. Germline CDR1 and CDR2: KGHDR and SFDVKD. These data are taken from a study of T cells in Graves' hyperthyroidism and ophthalmopathy. TCR beta CDR3 regions were amplified from RNA transcripts. HTBI primers were employed in a first-round RT-PCR of the TCR CDR3. Each CDR3 protein gets one entry after TCRdb re-called the multiplex PCR reads with MiXCR. Of approximately 210,000 distinct CDR3 sequences in the sample, more than 15% were seen once. The receptor's source is a middle-aged man with Graves' hyperthyroidism. The J gene is TRBJ2-1, the V gene TRBV24-1; 11 bases agree with TRBD2. Sequencing was performed on blood. CDR3 sequence: CATQLAGEVNEQFF. The CDR3 bases are TGTGCCACCCAACTAGCGGGAGAAGTAAATGAGCAGTTCTTC.